The text below deals with one T cell receptor (beta chain). Its antigen is not identified. These data belong to a study of cytomegalovirus exposure and HLA in healthy donors. 13 Jbeta primers and 60 Vbeta primers were used for the PCR. Assay: immunoSEQ multiplex PCR; the TCRdb copy retains only in-frame clones and omits some. The table lists approximately 150,000 clones, around 80% of them singletons, with around 4.9% in the top ten. Overall study findings and caveats: In a later analysis, an Asian-associated ancestry cluster reportedly showed fewer N-insertions than the approximately 670-donor mean. A later analysis linked about 17,000 TCR beta sequences to HLA alleles at 0.05 false discovery rate. When analyzed later, a missense DCLRE1C variant was found to be linked to TCR beta V- and J-gene trimming.

With V trimmed by 8 bases and J by 1 base, 2 bases remained unmatched. This CDR3 comprises 13 residues. Germline loops: CDR1 MDHEN, CDR2 SYDVKM. Sequenced sample: PBMCs. This rearrangement joins TRBV28 to TRBJ1-5; 7 bases align to TRBD1. This clonotype was obtained from a male donor in good health and CMV-seronegative. Here the CDR3 reads CASRGQSNQPQHF. CDR3 in DNA: TGTGCCAGCCGGGGACAGAGCAATCAGCCCCAGCATTTT.